The 22 T cell receptor beta chains below were found in one sample sequenced in a study of shared clonotypes between healthy human individuals. Only in-frame clones appear in the TCRdb table, and some are missing; sequencing was by immunoSEQ multiplex PCR. The sample has about a million clones; 76% are singletons. Sequencing was done on a sample of memory CD4+ T cells sorted from blood. Subset noted: CD45RA-negative fraction. Source of these receptors: a man aged 18-30 years in good health.

This chain links TRBV7-2 with TRBJ2-5, with 11 bases fitting TRBD2. This CDR3 is built from 17 residues. V shed 3 bases and J 2 bases; nucleotides not matched to a gene: 8. Germline V gene sequence: CDR1 SGHTA, CDR2 FQGNSA. CDR3 nucleotides: TGTGCCAGCAGCTTGCCCCGACTAGCGGGGATTCAAGAGACCCAGTACTTC. Amino acids: CASSLPRLAGIQETQYF.

This clone has more than one count but fewer than ten. The genes are TRBV5-4 and TRBJ1-1, with TRBD1 matching over 8 bases. The CDR3 totals 13 residues. Germline CDR1 is SGHNT and CDR2 is YYREEE (reference sequence). Losses at the gene ends were 4 bases for V and 8 bases for J; bases not matched to a gene: 7. The CDR3 reads CASSMDRVGEAFF. The CDR3 coding sequence is TGTGCCAGCAGCATGGACAGGGTGGGCGAAGCTTTCTTT.

This clone was counted a few times. This chain links TRBV19 with TRBJ2-2; 7 positions match TRBD1. V was clipped by 5 bases and J by 0 bases; unmatched bases: 3. The CDR3 is made up of 15 amino acids. Per germline, CDR1 LNHDA and CDR2 SQIVND (reference sequence). This CDR3 reads CASSEGASNTGELFF. DNA for the CDR3: TGTGCCAGTAGTGAGGGGGCGTCGAACACCGGGGAGCTGTTTTTT.

V is TRBV6-5 and J is TRBJ1-2; D gene ambiguous. CDR1 is MNHEY and CDR2 is SVGAGI in the germline V gene. The CDR3 has 12 residues. V was cut by 6 bases and J by 0 bases, with 5 bases left in between. CDR3 in DNA: TGTGCCAGCAGCTCTCCTAACTATGGCTACACCTTC. Translating it yields CASSSPNYGYTF.

This clone appeared once. The V and J genes are TRBV19 and TRBJ1-2, with D unclear. Between the trimmed V and J ends, which lost 3 bases and 2 bases, there was a span of 7 bases. The CDR3 is 13 amino acids. CDR1 LNHDA and CDR2 SQIVND come from the germline V gene (reference sequence). The CDR3 sequence is CASSIHSNYGYTF. In nucleotides, the CDR3 is TGTGCCAGTAGTATTCATTCGAACTATGGCTACACCTTC.

This clone was picked up a small number of times. The J gene is TRBJ2-1, the V gene TRBV5-4, with 7 bases identical to TRBD2. Germline V gene data show CDR1 as SGHNT and CDR2 as YYREEE (reference sequence). The CDR3 loop spans 16 amino acids. Unmatched junction bases numbered 15, after V lost 3 bases and J lost 9 bases. In DNA form, the CDR3 reads TGTGCCAGCAGCTACACTGGACTAGTTCTTGGATTTGAGCAGTTCTTC. This gives the protein CASSYTGLVLGFEQFF.

The chain joins TRBV5-1 to TRBJ1-6, with a possible D match to TRBD1 (6 bases). Germline values: CDR1 SGHRS, CDR2 YFSETQ. The CDR3 loop spans 16 amino acids. The V end lost 1 base, the J end lost 7 bases, and 15 bases lay between the germline ends. The chain's CDR3 is CASSLWSGGANSPLHF. CDR3 nucleotide sequence: TGCGCCAGCAGCTTGTGGAGTGGGGGGGCAAATTCACCCCTCCACTTT. Supplemented by reference TRBV5-1 and TRBJ1-6, the full variable domain reads KAGVTQTPRYLIKTRGQQVTLSCSPISGHRSVSWYQQTPGQGLQFLFEYFSETQRNKGNFPGRFSGRQFSNSRSEMNVSTLELGDSALYLCASSLWSGGANSPLHFGNGTRLTVT.

The V gene is TRBV21-1, the J gene TRBJ1-6; the listed D gene, TRBD1, was not tested against the DNA. TRBV21-1 is a listed pseudogene. This CDR3 spans 21 amino acids. CDR3 coding DNA: TGTGCCAGCAGCCGTGGAATAAGGGGACAGGGGCCCCATGGAGTTAATTCACCCCTCCACTTT. It translates to CASSRGIRGQGPHGVNSPLHF.

The sample holds a few counts of this clone. The chain has TRBV30 and TRBJ1-6; D remains unclear. Trimming took off 0 bases at V and 7 bases at J, with 10 bases between the two ends. The CDR3 is 14 amino acids. Germline V gene data show CDR1 as GTSNPN and CDR2 as SVGIG (reference sequence). CDR3 region: CAWSVLTENSPLHF. The CDR3 DNA reads TGTGCCTGGAGTGTACTGACGGAGAATTCACCCCTCCACTTT.

The chain carries TRBV5-1 and TRBJ1-4; 7 bases align to TRBD1. With V trimmed by 3 bases and J by 5 bases, 7 bases remained unmatched. The CDR3 runs to 15 residues. In germline, CDR1 is SGHRS, CDR2 YFSETQ. In nucleotides, the CDR3 is TGCGCCAGCAGCTATGACGGGACAGCAAATGAAAAACTGTTTTTT. Its translation is CASSYDGTANEKLFF.

The CDR3 loop is CARRGVNTGELFF. In DNA, the CDR3 is TGTGCCAGAAGGGGGGTCAACACCGGGGAGCTGTTTTTT. The V gene is TRBV28, the J gene TRBJ2-2; D is tentatively TRBD1 or TRBD2 (6 bases each). The CDR3 loop spans 13 amino acids. Trimming stripped 9 bases from V and 2 bases from J, with 10 bases between. From germline, CDR1 is MDHEN and CDR2 SYDVKM. Supplemented by reference TRBV28 and TRBJ2-2, the full variable domain reads DVKVTQSSRYLVKRTGEKVFLECVQDMDHENMFWYRQDPGLGLRLIYFSYDVKMKEKGDIPEGYSVSREKKERFSLILESASTNQTSMYLCARRGVNTGELFFGEGSRLTVL.

V usage is TRBV7-8 and J usage is TRBJ2-1; TRBD2 agrees at 9 bases. V lost 4 bases to trimming and J lost 2 bases; unmatched junction nucleotides: 6. Germline CDR1 SGHVS, CDR2 FQNEAQ. This CDR3 region has 16 residues. CDR3 nucleotide sequence: TGTGCCAGCAGCTCGCGAGCGGGGGGAACCTACAATGAGCAGTTCTTC. Its protein is CASSSRAGGTYNEQFF.

The chain couples TRBV6-1 to TRBJ2-1, with TRBD2 identical over 12 bases. After removal of 5 bases from V and 8 bases from J, the junction contained 7 bases not matched to a gene. CDR1 is MNHNS, CDR2 SASEGT, per germline. This CDR3 has 15 residues. The chain's CDR3 is CASSLLAGGGDEQFF. CDR3 coding DNA: TGTGCCAGCAGTTTACTAGCGGGGGGAGGGGATGAGCAGTTCTTC.

This clone was seen a single time. The CDR3 loop reads CASSFAGTSGYEQYF. CDR3 nucleotides: TGTGCCAGCAGCTTTGCTGGGACTAGTGGCTACGAGCAGTACTTC. V usage is TRBV9 and J usage is TRBJ2-7; 8 bases are shared with TRBD2. The ends lost 4 bases at V and 3 bases at J; junction bases unmatched: 9. The CDR3 sequence is 15 residues long. Germline values: CDR1 SGDLS, CDR2 YYNGEE. Full variable domain (outside the CDR3, taken from reference TRBV9 and TRBJ2-7): DSGVTQTPKHLITATGQRVTLRCSPRSGDLSVYWYQQSLDQGLQFLIQYYNGEERAKGNILERFSAQQFPDLHSELNLSSLELGDSALYFCASSFAGTSGYEQYFGPGTRLTVT.

The chain combines TRBV7-2 with TRBJ2-3, with D maybe TRBD2 (6 bases). Germline lookup yields CDR1 SGHTA and CDR2 FQGNSA. The CDR3 length is 14 residues. The V end was cut by 1 base, the J end by 4 bases, with 9 bases between. The CDR3, as DNA: TGTGCCAGCAGCTTAGAACTAGCAGCAGATACGCAGTATTTT. Translating it yields CASSLELAADTQYF. Supplemented by reference TRBV7-2 and TRBJ2-3, the full variable domain reads GAGVSQSPSNKVTEKGKDVELRCDPISGHTALYWYRQSLGQGLEFLIYFQGNSAPDKSGLPSDRFSAERTGGSVSTLTIQRTQQEDSAVYLCASSLELAADTQYFGPGTRLTVL.

This clone turned up a few times. The chain employs TRBV25-1 and TRBJ2-2; D not resolved. Trimming left V 3 bases short and J 3 bases short, with 11 bases between. CDR1 and CDR2 (germline): MGHDK, SYGVNS. This CDR3 has 15 amino acids. CDR3 in DNA: TGTGCCAGCAGTGACTCGACTGGCCACACCGGGGAGCTGTTTTTT. It codes for CASSDSTGHTGELFF.

The CDR3 DNA is TGTGCCAGCAGTCGGGAGTTGGCCTACGAGCAGTACTTC. It translates to CASSRELAYEQYF. The chain is built from TRBV6-5 and TRBJ2-7; TRBD2 is a possible D gene (6 bases). Germline values: CDR1 MNHEY, CDR2 SVGAGI. This CDR3 is built from 13 residues. V lost 5 bases to trimming and J lost 2 bases, with 10 bases between them.

The rearrangement joins TRBV28 to TRBJ2-3; 13 nucleotides match TRBD2. Trimming took 5 bases from V and 4 from J; bases not matched to a gene: 6. The CDR3 totals 16 residues. Germline V CDR1 and CDR2: MDHEN, SYDVKM. Here the CDR3 reads CASSQTSGGPPDTQYF. In DNA form, the CDR3 reads TGTGCCAGCAGTCAGACTAGCGGGGGGCCCCCAGATACGCAGTATTTT.

The V and J genes are TRBV2 and TRBJ2-6; D is undetermined. Germline V lookup: CDR1 SNHLY, CDR2 FYNNEI. CDR3 size: 15 residues. V lost 4 bases and J 0 bases, leaving 7 bases between the germline ends. The CDR3: CASSGDGSGANVLTF. In DNA, the CDR3 is TGTGCCAGCAGTGGTGACGGCTCTGGGGCCAACGTCCTGACTTTC.

V is TRBV5-1 and J is TRBJ2-7, with 7 bases matching TRBD1. Germline V CDR1 and CDR2: SGHRS, YFSETQ. The CDR3 runs to 14 residues. With V trimmed by 3 bases and J by 5 bases, 8 bases remained unmatched. The CDR3 here is CASSSGQEIDEQYF. The DNA of the CDR3 is TGCGCCAGCAGCTCCGGACAGGAGATAGACGAGCAGTACTTC.

As to this clone: Germline and junction disagree at one end, which may indicate a read error. V and J are TRBV5-1 and TRBJ2-7, with TRBD2 matching over 9 bases. This CDR3 spans 17 amino acids. Looked up from germline, CDR1 is SGHRS and CDR2 is YFSETQ. Written as DNA, the CDR3 is TGCGCCAGCAGCCGGGCGTTAGCGGGGGAGAGCTCCTACGGGCAGTACTTC. As protein: CASSRALAGESSYGQYF.

The gene calls are TRBV9 and TRBJ2-7, with 8 bases fitting TRBD1. The CDR3 runs 15 residues. J lost 2 bases, V lost 4 bases, and 8 bases had no gene match. Germline assignment: CDR1 SGDLS and CDR2 YYNGEE. In DNA, the CDR3 is TGTGCCAGCAGCTTATCCGGGACAGGAGCCTACGAGCAGTACTTC. Translation: CASSLSGTGAYEQYF.